This TCR beta chain emerged from a study of blood T cell repertoires in COVID-19. Across the whole study: There were acute and convalescent COVID-19 samples, and they came from the United States, Italy and Spain.

Seattle participants joined during active infection and were tracked over time. In the source study's methods: The authors estimated nucleated cell counts from reference gene primer amplification. Sequenced by immunoSEQ multiplex PCR; TCRdb stores in-frame clones only, minus some. The DNA was the basis for D and trimming; V, J and clone size are from that table. The sample includes roughly 440,000 clones, 88% of them seen just once. This receptor was obtained from a woman in her 50s with COVID-19, enrolled during active disease. The sample consisted of peripheral blood.

The CDR3 loop is CASSSQRWETEAFF. Written as DNA, the CDR3 is TGTGCCAGTAGTTCTCAGCGCTGGGAGACTGAAGCTTTCTTT. V gene TRBV19 combines with J gene TRBJ1-1, with D unresolved. CDR3 size: 14 residues. In germline, CDR1 is LNHDA, CDR2 SQIVND (reference sequence). The V and J ends lost 5 bases and 5 bases respectively, with 15 bases between them.